Detailed here is one TCR beta chain. Its antigen is not yet known. No qualities accompany the bases; no much larger clone lies one base away. These data belong to a study of cytomegalovirus exposure and HLA in healthy donors (dated 2017 in TCRdb). Regarding the complete study: The 500 to 800 repertoires of the first cohort and the 95 to 150 validation repertoires were produced on the same platform, according to a later analysis. The study was designed to test whether signatures of past pathogen exposure could be identified by cataloging public T cell receptors. In addition to the first cohort of roughly 700 subjects, a separate validation cohort of 130 or so different subjects was used. The study combined high-throughput TCR immunosequencing, statistical association of individual TCRs with disease status, and machine learning to predict cytomegalovirus infection status.

Donors formed part of the validation cohort, which comprised some 120 subjects and was distinct from the first cohort of under 750 subjects. V loses 3 bases at its end and J loses 4 bases; junction bases beyond the gene matches: 11. CDR1 is given as SGHKS and CDR2 as YYEKEE, both from the germline V gene (reference sequence). The CDR3 sequence holds 16 residues, the cysteine and phenylalanine included. Just the 48-base CDR3 DNA is kept, in frame starting at base 1. Library creation used the immunoSEQ multiplex PCR assay. From the authors' description of their analysis: A statistical classification framework was developed to diagnose cytomegalovirus status using the catalog of TCR beta chain sequences. TCRdb holds this immuneACCESS table with in-frame rearrangements only. Some clones are missing; in checked studies, unresolved V genes explain under half, and the rest has no known cause. Clone size and the V and J calls come from that table; the DNA yielded D and trimming. This sample holds around 190,000 clones; 85% were observed only once. Of the sample, 15% to 20% falls within the top ten clones.

Broader findings and caveats from the paper: While some public TCRs were present in many individuals, most TCR sequences turned up only very rarely across donors. The validation cohort had no HLA typing available for a later analysis, so co-occurrence within that cohort was assessed over all 120 or so repertoires. In vitro tests confirmed that a few of the cytomegalovirus-associated TCR beta chains recognize cytomegalovirus antigens. In the study, approximately 160 TCR beta chains were listed as associated with cytomegalovirus. A later analysis found that TCRs clustered in the first cohort also tended to co-occur in the roughly 120 validation repertoires, with roughly 95% of cluster scores above 0. It was suggested by the authors that the approach could potentially be generalized to other disease states and immunological phenotypes. The classifier was reported to diagnose cytomegalovirus status with high specificity and sensitivity in both the original cohort and the validation cohort.

The chain joins TRBV5-5 to TRBJ2-5; 8 central nucleotides agree with TRBD1. The sample was PBMCs. The receptor's source is a man between 18 and 29 years old in good health and CMV-seropositive. The DNA sequence is given as TGTGCCAGCAGCTATCCTCAGGGGGCCATGGGAGAGACCCAGTACTTC. This encodes CASSYPQGAMGETQYF.